What follows are 21 T cell receptor beta chains derived from one specimen sequenced in a study of response to subunit inactivated influenza vaccine. MiXCR, run by TCRdb on the RT-PCR reads, gives a single entry per CDR3 protein. The top ten hold over 2.5% of the sample, which has about 500,000 distinct CDR3 sequences, 16% seen once. The starting material was CD4+ T cells sorted from PBMCs, obtained about 24 months after vaccination. The receptor set was obtained from a man aged 50 to 75 who received an inactivated influenza vaccine.

The rearrangement links TRBV2 to TRBJ1-6; the D is unclear. The germline V gene has CDR1 SNHLY and CDR2 FYNNEI. The CDR3 consists of 13 residues. V dropped 1 base and J dropped 9 bases, with 7 bases sitting between them. The CDR3: CASSEETASPLHF. The CDR3 region has the DNA TGTGCCAGCAGTGAAGAAACAGCTTCACCCCTCCACTTT.

This clonotype was seen more than once but under ten times. The CDR3 DNA reads as TGTGCCATCAGTGACGAGGTTAGGAACACTGAAGCTTTCTTT. This gives the protein CAISDEVRNTEAFF. The V gene is TRBV10-3, the J gene TRBJ1-1; D uncertain. Per germline, CDR1 ENHRY and CDR2 SYGVKD. The CDR3 has 14 residues. V was trimmed by 3 bases and J by 1 base, leaving 9 bases between them.

This clonotype was counted only a few times. V usage is TRBV11-2 and J usage is TRBJ2-1, with 10 nucleotides matching TRBD2. The CDR3 covers 15 residues. V lost 5 bases, J lost 2 bases, and 3 bases stayed unmatched. Germline loops: CDR1 SGHAT, CDR2 FQNNGV. Written as DNA, the CDR3 is TGTGCCAGCAGCGAACTAGCGGGGACCTACAATGAGCAGTTCTTC. It specifies CASSELAGTYNEQFF. The variable domain in full, with the rest retrieved from reference TRBV11-2 and TRBJ2-1, is EAGVAQSPRYKIIEKRQSVAFWCNPISGHATLYWYQQILGQGPKLLIQFQNNGVVDDSQLPKDRFSAERLKGVDSTLKIQPAKLEDSAVYLCASSELAGTYNEQFFGPGTRLTVL.

The chain recombines TRBV12-3 or TRBV12-4 with TRBJ1-1; no clear D. This CDR3 region has 14 residues. Trimming cost V 7 bases and J 1 base, with 13 bases left between them. In nucleotides, the CDR3 is TGTGCCAGCACGGGTCCAGCTCGGAACACTGAAGCTTTCTTT. Amino acid sequence: CASTGPARNTEAFF.

This clonotype was detected only a few times. This chain links TRBV11-2 with TRBJ1-2; tentative D call: TRBD1 (6 bases). Deletions cut 1 base from V and 8 bases from J, with 14 bases between. This CDR3 has 14 residues. From germline, CDR1 is SGHAT and CDR2 FQNNGV. The CDR3 protein is CASSLGSGARGYTF. CDR3 nucleotide sequence: TGTGCCAGCAGCTTAGGTTCGGGGGCGAGGGGCTACACCTTC. Drawing the rest from reference TRBV11-2 and TRBJ1-2, the complete variable domain is EAGVAQSPRYKIIEKRQSVAFWCNPISGHATLYWYQQILGQGPKLLIQFQNNGVVDDSQLPKDRFSAERLKGVDSTLKIQPAKLEDSAVYLCASSLGSGARGYTFGSGTRLTVV.

The CDR3 loop is CASSCPRGGITDTQYF. The DNA of the CDR3 is TGTGCCAGCAGCTGCCCTCGAGGGGGGATCACAGATACGCAGTATTTT. This sequence joins TRBV11-3 and TRBJ2-3; either TRBD1 or TRBD2 may supply D (6 bases each). From germline, CDR1 is SGHNT and CDR2 YENEEA. V lost 4 bases and J lost 2, with 16 bases in between. There are 16 residues in the CDR3.

This clonotype has a single count. The chain is built from TRBV4-1 and TRBJ1-1; D remains ambiguous. The V end was cut by 0 bases, the J end by 1 base, with 12 bases between. The CDR3 is 16 residues long. The germline V gene encodes CDR1 MGHRA and CDR2 YSYEKL. CDR3 protein: CASSQDLLGKNTEAFF. In DNA form, the CDR3 reads TGCGCCAGCAGCCAAGATCTCTTAGGAAAGAACACTGAAGCTTTCTTT.

CDR3 in DNA: TGCAGTGCTAGAAGGCTAGCGGGGGGCAATGAGCAGTTCTTC. Translating it yields CSARRLAGGNEQFF. The chain carries TRBV20-1 and TRBJ2-1; 11 bases align to TRBD2. The CDR3 has 14 residues. The trim removed 2 bases at V and 6 bases at J, leaving 3 bases unmatched. Per germline, CDR1 DFQATT and CDR2 SNEGSKA (reference sequence).

The V gene is TRBV7-2, the J gene TRBJ2-5; D is unclear. The germline V gene encodes CDR1 SGHTA and CDR2 FQGNSA. CDR3 length equals 12 residues. V was clipped by 3 bases and J by 5 bases, with 7 bases between them. Written as DNA, the CDR3 is TGTGCCAGCAGCTTCCACTGGGAGACCCAGTACTTC. Its protein is CASSFHWETQYF.

The chain couples TRBV28 to TRBJ1-4; D possibly corresponds to TRBD1 (6 bases). The CDR3 extends over 14 amino acids. In germline, CDR1 is MDHEN, CDR2 SYDVKM. Deletions cut 5 bases from V and 8 bases from J, with 15 bases between. This CDR3 reads CASSKGVTSEKLFF. The CDR3 bases are TGTGCCAGCAGTAAGGGGGTGACGAGCGAAAAACTGTTTTTT.

The chain carries TRBV7-3 and TRBJ2-7; D not certain. V lost 1 base and J 3 bases, leaving 7 bases between the germline ends. Germline V gene data show CDR1 as SGHTA and CDR2 as FQGTGA. The CDR3 runs 13 residues. The CDR3 is CASSLNPGYEQYF. As DNA, the CDR3 is TGTGCCAGCAGCTTAAACCCGGGCTACGAGCAGTACTTC.

This rearrangement joins TRBV10-3 to TRBJ2-7; 9 bases agree with TRBD1. Germline-derived CDR1 and CDR2 are ENHRY and SYGVKD. V shed 6 bases, J shed 5 bases, and the junction held 2 bases outside the gene matches. This CDR3 spans 12 amino acids. CDR3 in DNA: TGTGCCATCAGAACAGGGGGCCACGAGCAGTACTTC. Its protein is CAIRTGGHEQYF.

V and J are TRBV4-3 and TRBJ2-1, with TRBD2 matching 9 bases. There are 17 residues in the CDR3. With 4 bases clipped from V and 0 bases from J, the junction kept 7 bases outside the gene matches. The germline gives CDR1 LGHNA, CDR2 YSLEER. CDR3 DNA: TGCGCCAGCAGCCGAACTACAGCGGGAGGCTCCTACAATGAGCAGTTCTTC. Protein sequence: CASSRTTAGGSYNEQFF.

This sequence joins TRBV5-1 and TRBJ2-2; TRBD1 aligns across 7 bases. The germline gives CDR1 SGHRS, CDR2 YFSETQ. This CDR3 spans 14 amino acids. Trimming cost V 2 bases and J 6 bases; bases outside gene matches: 4. The CDR3: CASSFTGEAGELFF. DNA of the CDR3: TGCGCCAGCAGCTTCACAGGGGAAGCCGGGGAGCTGTTTTTT.

This clonotype was observed a handful of times. Here the CDR3 DNA reads TGCGCCAGCAGCCAAGCTGCTAGCGGGGGACCAGATACGCAGTATTTT. Protein: CASSQAASGGPDTQYF. The chain uses TRBV4-3 and TRBJ2-3, with 10 bases matching TRBD2. The germline V gene has CDR1 LGHNA and CDR2 YSLEER. V dropped 1 base and J dropped 4; count of bases not matched to a gene: 5. The CDR3 has 16 residues.

The V gene is TRBV12-3 or TRBV12-4, the J gene TRBJ1-6; no clear D. V lost 4 bases and J lost 7, with 14 bases in between. The CDR3 contains 15 residues. CDR3 sequence: CASSSPLGPNSPLHF. CDR3 nucleotide sequence: TGTGCCAGCAGTTCCCCCCTCGGACCAAATTCACCCCTCCACTTT.

This clonotype occurred many times. The V gene is TRBV7-2, the J gene TRBJ1-4; a weak D match, TRBD1 (5 bases). This CDR3 is built from 14 residues. V lost 1 base to trimming and J lost 4 bases, with 7 bases between them. Germline V lookup: CDR1 SGHTA, CDR2 FQGNSA. The CDR3 sequence is CASSLDRGNEKLFF. The CDR3 DNA sequence: TGTGCCAGCAGCTTAGATAGGGGTAATGAAAAACTGTTTTTT.

The chain employs TRBV19 and TRBJ1-5; D is uncertain. The germline V gene has CDR1 LNHDA and CDR2 SQIVND (reference sequence). V was trimmed by 3 bases and J by 4 bases, leaving 13 bases between them. The CDR3 loop spans 15 amino acids. This chain's CDR3 is CASSIGGGRNQPQHF. CDR3 coding DNA: TGTGCCAGTAGTATTGGCGGCGGACGAAATCAGCCCCAGCATTTT.

The chain is built from TRBV29-1 and TRBJ1-2; D call uncertain. CDR3 length: 16 amino acids. The V gene's germline CDR1 is SQVTM and CDR2 ANQGSEA. The CDR3 reads CSAYRYPGRTNYGYTF. DNA for the CDR3: TGCAGTGCCTATCGTTATCCCGGGAGAACTAACTATGGCTACACCTTC.

V and J are TRBV4-2 and TRBJ1-5; D ambiguous. CDR1 and CDR2 (germline): LGHNA, YNFKEQ. V lost 2 bases and J 6 bases, leaving 5 bases between the germline ends. The CDR3 extends over 12 amino acids. The DNA for the CDR3 is TGTGCCAGCAGCCAATACGGTCAGCCCCAGCATTTT. Protein: CASSQYGQPQHF.

In this sample, this clonotype turned up a few times. The CDR3: CASSPELAASYNEQFF. In DNA, the CDR3 is TGTGCCAGCTCACCAGAGTTAGCGGCCTCCTACAATGAGCAGTTCTTC. The gene calls are TRBV18 and TRBJ2-1, with D maybe TRBD2 (6 bases). The germline V gene has CDR1 KGHSH and CDR2 LQKENI. The CDR3 runs 16 residues. The V and J ends lost 2 bases and 0 bases respectively, with 11 bases between them.